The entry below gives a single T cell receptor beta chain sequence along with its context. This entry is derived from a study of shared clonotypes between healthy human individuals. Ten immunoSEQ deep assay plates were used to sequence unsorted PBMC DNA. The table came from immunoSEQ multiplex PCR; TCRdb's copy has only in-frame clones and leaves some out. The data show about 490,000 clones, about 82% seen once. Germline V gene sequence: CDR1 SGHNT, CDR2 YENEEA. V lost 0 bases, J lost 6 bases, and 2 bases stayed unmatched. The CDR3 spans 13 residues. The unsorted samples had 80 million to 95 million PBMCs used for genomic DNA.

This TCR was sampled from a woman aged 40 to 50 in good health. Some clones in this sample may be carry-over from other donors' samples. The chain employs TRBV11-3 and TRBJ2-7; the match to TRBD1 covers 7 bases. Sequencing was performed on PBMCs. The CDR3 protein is CASSLETGVEQYF. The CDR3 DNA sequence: TGTGCCAGCAGCTTAGAAACAGGGGTCGAGCAGTACTTC.